The text below deals with one T cell receptor beta chain. The data belong to a study of cytomegalovirus exposure and HLA in healthy donors. These donors, healthy bone marrow donors, were studied. PCR involved 60 Vbeta and 13 Jbeta primers. Some clones are missing from TCRdb's copy, which holds only in-frame ones; the method was immunoSEQ multiplex PCR. The sample includes approximately 180,000 clones, about 78% of them seen just once. J lost 4 bases, V lost 2 bases, and 5 bases had no gene match. The CDR3 has 15 amino acids. Germline CDR1 is SGHRS and CDR2 is YFSETQ. The source of this sequence is a woman in her forties or fifties in good health and CMV-seropositive. This chain links TRBV5-1 with TRBJ2-7; TRBD2 aligns across 11 bases. The sequencing sample was made of PBMCs. The CDR3 protein is CASSFSASGGYEQYF. CDR3 bases: TGCGCCAGCAGCTTTTCGGCTAGCGGGGGGTACGAGCAGTACTTC.